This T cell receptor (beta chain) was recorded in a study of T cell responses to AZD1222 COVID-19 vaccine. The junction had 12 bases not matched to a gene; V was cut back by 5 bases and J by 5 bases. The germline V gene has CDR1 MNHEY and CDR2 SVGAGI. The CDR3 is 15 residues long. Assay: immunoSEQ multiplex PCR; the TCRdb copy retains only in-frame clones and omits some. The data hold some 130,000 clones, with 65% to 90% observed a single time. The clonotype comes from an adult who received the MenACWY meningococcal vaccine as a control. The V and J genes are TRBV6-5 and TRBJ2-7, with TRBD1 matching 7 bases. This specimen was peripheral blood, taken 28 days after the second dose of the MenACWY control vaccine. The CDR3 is CASSPDRVDRHEQYV. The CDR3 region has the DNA TGTGCCAGCAGTCCAGACAGGGTTGATCGACACGAGCAGTACGTC.